This note documents a single TCR beta chain sequence. The sample's time point: sample taken at primary tumor resection. Extraction of whole RNA from tumor, nontumor lung or frozen PBMC preceded unsorted sequencing. These data originate in a study of spatial heterogeneity in lung cancer. Study overall: Consistently, beta-chain sequences turned up in larger numbers than alpha-chain sequences did.

All TCR cDNA molecules were individually tagged with a unique molecular identifier. TCRdb reprocessed the 5' RACE reads via MiXCR and lists one record per CDR3 protein. Here the sample spans around 92,000 distinct CDR3 sequences, roughly 12% being singletons. The junction had 6 bases not matched to a gene; V was cut back by 1 base and J by 5 bases. The CDR3 covers 15 residues. The V gene's germline CDR1 is KGHSH and CDR2 LQKENI. This sequence joins TRBV18 and TRBJ2-3; TRBD2 agrees at 7 bases. The sequences come from PBMCs, collected at surgery. The receptor was derived from a male donor with early-stage non-small cell lung cancer. The CDR3 sequence is CASSPREGLKDTQYF. The CDR3 DNA sequence: TGTGCCAGCTCACCACGGGAGGGCCTGAAAGATACGCAGTATTTT. The complete variable domain, with remaining parts taken from reference TRBV18 and TRBJ2-3, reads NAGVMQNPRHLVRRRGQEARLRCSPMKGHSHVYWYRQLPEEGLKFMVYLQKENIIDESGMPKERFSAEFPKEGPSILRIQQVVRGDSAAYFCASSPREGLKDTQYFGPGTRLTVL.